What follows are 4 T cell receptor beta chains derived from one specimen sequenced in a study of human T cells and chemical hapten exposure. TCRdb itself ran the RACE reads through MiXCR, one entry per CDR3 protein. The sample comprises 85,000 to 120,000 distinct CDR3 sequences, around 10% of which are singletons, and 1.6% rests with the top ten. Time point reported: pre-sensitization, week 0. Treatment meaning: therapeutic diphenylcyclopropenone sensitization with weekly scalp DPC. This specimen was whole blood, taken in connection with sensitization to the hapten diphenylcyclopropenone (DPC). All receptors derive from a woman in her forties or fifties with alopecia areata. Some clones in this sample may be carry-over from other donors' samples.

The chain has TRBV5-1 and TRBJ2-7, with D possibly matching TRBD2 (5 bases). Germline V CDR1 and CDR2: SGHRS, YFSETQ. Deletions cut 0 bases from V and 1 base from J, with 11 bases between. This CDR3 has 15 amino acids. The CDR3 sequence: CASSLVLTGSYEQYF. CDR3 bases: TGCGCCAGCAGCTTGGTACTCACGGGATCCTACGAGCAGTACTTC. Looking up the rest from reference TRBV5-1 and TRBJ2-7 gives the full variable domain: KAGVTQTPRYLIKTRGQQVTLSCSPISGHRSVSWYQQTPGQGLQFLFEYFSETQRNKGNFPGRFSGRQFSNSRSEMNVSTLELGDSALYLCASSLVLTGSYEQYFGPGTRLTVT.

This clonotype was seen repeatedly, ten times or more. The chain uses TRBV18 and TRBJ1-4; D remains unclear. V lost 4 bases and J lost 1, with 7 bases in between. Germline V gives CDR1 KGHSH, CDR2 LQKENI. The CDR3 totals 14 residues. The CDR3 bases are TGTGCCAGCTCACGCGGCTTAACTAATGAAAAACTGTTTTTT. Protein product: CASSRGLTNEKLFF. The full variable domain, its missing parts supplied by reference TRBV18 and TRBJ1-4, is NAGVMQNPRHLVRRRGQEARLRCSPMKGHSHVYWYRQLPEEGLKFMVYLQKENIIDESGMPKERFSAEFPKEGPSILRIQQVVRGDSAAYFCASSRGLTNEKLFFGSGTQLSVL.

With regard to this clonotype: The junction departs from the called germline gene at one end, perhaps through a read error. The chain couples TRBV28 to TRBJ2-3, with TRBD2 matching 10 bases. From germline, CDR1 is MDHEN and CDR2 SYDVKM. The CDR3 loop spans 12 amino acids. The CDR3 is CGSGGAGDTQYF. The DNA for the CDR3 is TGTGGCAGCGGGGGGGCAGGGGATACGCAGTATTTT.

A word on this clonotype: A much larger clonotype is one base distant, so this may be a read error. The chain recombines TRBV7-2 with TRBJ2-2; D uncertain. V gave up 3 bases and J gave up 6 bases, with 11 bases separating them. Germline V gives CDR1 SGHTA, CDR2 FQGNSA. The CDR3 covers 14 residues. In nucleotides, the CDR3 is TGTGCCAGCAGCTTTCTCCAGATCGCCGGGGAGCTGTTTTTT. Translated, it gives CASSFLQIAGELFF.